This record covers a single TCR beta chain. Its antigen is undetermined. This sample is part of a study of CD8 T cells in Susac syndrome. The CD8+ and CD4+ T cells were negatively isolated, with the TEMRA cells enriched by FACS. Findings and limits, study-wide: Among people with Susac, CD8+ clonal expansion was greatest in TEMRA cells and active patients. The study admitted that it had a relatively small number of individuals in its TCR sequencing and HLA analysis.

The CDR3 has 16 amino acids. V lost 3 bases, J lost 3 bases, and 6 bases stayed unmatched. Germline V gene lookup returns CDR1 SGDLS and CDR2 YYNGEE. RNA totalling about 0.45 to 1 ug underwent reverse transcription with random hexamers. The authors amplified TCR beta CDR3 across 54 Vbeta and 13 Jbeta using immunoSEQ multiplex PCR. One entry per CDR3 protein, called by TCRdb with MiXCR from the immunoSEQ multiplex PCR reads. This table holds tens of thousands of distinct CDR3 sequences, about 95% found once. This sequence originates from a human donor with Susac syndrome. The sample consisted of CD8+ T cells from PBMCs. This chain uses TRBV9 with TRBJ2-3; 11 nucleotides align to TRBD2. CDR3 DNA sequence: TGTGCCAGCAGCGCCCCTACTAGCGGGGGTACAGATACGCAGTATTTT. This translates into CASSAPTSGGTDTQYF.